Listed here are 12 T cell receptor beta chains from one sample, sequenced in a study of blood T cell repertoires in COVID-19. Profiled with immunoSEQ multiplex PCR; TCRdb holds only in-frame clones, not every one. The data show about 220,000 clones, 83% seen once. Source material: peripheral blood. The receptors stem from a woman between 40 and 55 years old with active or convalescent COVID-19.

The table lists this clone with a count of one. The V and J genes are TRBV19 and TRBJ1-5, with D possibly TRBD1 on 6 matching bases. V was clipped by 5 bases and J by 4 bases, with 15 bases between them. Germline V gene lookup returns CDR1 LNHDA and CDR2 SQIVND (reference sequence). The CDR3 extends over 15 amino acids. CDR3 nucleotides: TGTGCCAGTAGTCGAAGACAGGAGATGAATCAGCCCCAGCATTTT. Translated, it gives CASSRRQEMNQPQHF.

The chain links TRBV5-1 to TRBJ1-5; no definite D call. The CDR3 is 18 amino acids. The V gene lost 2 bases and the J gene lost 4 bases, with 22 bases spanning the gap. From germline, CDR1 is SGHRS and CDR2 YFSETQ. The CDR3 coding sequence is TGCGCCAGCAGCTTAACCTCTTTCCTCGGAGGGAGAAATCAGCCCCAGCATTTT. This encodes CASSLTSFLGGRNQPQHF. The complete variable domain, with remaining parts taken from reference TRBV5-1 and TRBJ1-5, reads KAGVTQTPRYLIKTRGQQVTLSCSPISGHRSVSWYQQTPGQGLQFLFEYFSETQRNKGNFPGRFSGRQFSNSRSEMNVSTLELGDSALYLCASSLTSFLGGRNQPQHFGDGTRLSIL.

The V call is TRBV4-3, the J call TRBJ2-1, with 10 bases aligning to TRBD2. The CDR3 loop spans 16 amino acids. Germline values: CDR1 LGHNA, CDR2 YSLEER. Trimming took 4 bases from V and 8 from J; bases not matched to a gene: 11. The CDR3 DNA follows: TGCGCCAGCAGCCGGACTCAGCGGGGGGGCTTCCATGAGCAGTTCTTC. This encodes CASSRTQRGGFHEQFF.

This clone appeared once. DNA for the CDR3: TGTGCCAGCAGCAAAGGGCCGGGAGGGGTGTGGAATTCACCCCTCCACTTT. Translating gives CASSKGPGGVWNSPLHF. This rearrangement joins TRBV21-1 to TRBJ1-6. TRBV21-1 counts as a pseudogene. The CDR3 is made up of 17 amino acids.

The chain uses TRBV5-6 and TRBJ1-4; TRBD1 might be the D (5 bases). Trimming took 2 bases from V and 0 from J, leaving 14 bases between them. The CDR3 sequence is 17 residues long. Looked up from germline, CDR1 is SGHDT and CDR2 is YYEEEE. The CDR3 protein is CASSLQTDFATNEKLFF. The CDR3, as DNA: TGTGCCAGCAGCTTACAGACAGACTTTGCAACTAATGAAAAACTGTTTTTT.

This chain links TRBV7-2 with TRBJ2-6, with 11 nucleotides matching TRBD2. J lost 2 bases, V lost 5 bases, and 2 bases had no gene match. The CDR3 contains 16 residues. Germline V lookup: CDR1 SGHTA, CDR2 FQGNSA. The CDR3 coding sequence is TGTGCCAGCAGCATTAGCGGGGGGGCTGGGGCCAACGTCCTGACTTTC. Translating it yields CASSISGGAGANVLTF.

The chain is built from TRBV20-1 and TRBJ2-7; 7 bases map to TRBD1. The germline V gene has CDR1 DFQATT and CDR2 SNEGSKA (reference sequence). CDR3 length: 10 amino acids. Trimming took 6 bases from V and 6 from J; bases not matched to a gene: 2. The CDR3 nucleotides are TGCAGTGCAAGGGGGCCCGAGCAGTACTTC. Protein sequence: CSARGPEQYF.

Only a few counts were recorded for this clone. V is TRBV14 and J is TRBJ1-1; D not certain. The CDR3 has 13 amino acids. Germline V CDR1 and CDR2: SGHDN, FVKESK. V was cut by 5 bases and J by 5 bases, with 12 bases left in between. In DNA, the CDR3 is TGTGCCAGCAGCAGACATGGGAGAACTGAAGCTTTCTTT. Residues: CASSRHGRTEAFF.

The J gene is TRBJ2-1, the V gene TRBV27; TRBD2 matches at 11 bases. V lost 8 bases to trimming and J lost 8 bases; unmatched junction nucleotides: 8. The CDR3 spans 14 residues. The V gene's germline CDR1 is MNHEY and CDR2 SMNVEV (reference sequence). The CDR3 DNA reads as TGTGCCAGCGCCAGACTAGCGGGAATTCATGAGCAGTTCTTC. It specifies CASARLAGIHEQFF.

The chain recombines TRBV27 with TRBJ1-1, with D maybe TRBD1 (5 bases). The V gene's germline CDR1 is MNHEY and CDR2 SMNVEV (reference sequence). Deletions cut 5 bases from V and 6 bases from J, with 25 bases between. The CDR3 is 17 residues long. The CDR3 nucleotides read TGTGCCAGCAGTCCCCCTTCTCCCCTAGGGGTTCGTCCTGAAGCTTTCTTT. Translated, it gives CASSPPSPLGVRPEAFF.

In DNA form, the CDR3 reads TGTGCCAGCAGTGACGGGGGGCAGTGGGGTAGTGAAAAACTGTTTTTT. This encodes CASSDGGQWGSEKLFF. The rearrangement links TRBV6-1 to TRBJ1-4, with a tentative D call TRBD1 (6 bases). The CDR3 spans 16 residues. Germline CDR1 reads MNHNS; CDR2 reads SASEGT. Trimming cost V 3 bases and J 7 bases, with 18 bases left between them.

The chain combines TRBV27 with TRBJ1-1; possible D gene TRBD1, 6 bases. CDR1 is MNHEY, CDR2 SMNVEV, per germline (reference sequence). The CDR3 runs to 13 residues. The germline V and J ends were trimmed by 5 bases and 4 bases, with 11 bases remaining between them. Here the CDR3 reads CASSPTGFTEAFF. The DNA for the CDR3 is TGTGCCAGCAGTCCCACAGGGTTCACTGAAGCTTTCTTT.